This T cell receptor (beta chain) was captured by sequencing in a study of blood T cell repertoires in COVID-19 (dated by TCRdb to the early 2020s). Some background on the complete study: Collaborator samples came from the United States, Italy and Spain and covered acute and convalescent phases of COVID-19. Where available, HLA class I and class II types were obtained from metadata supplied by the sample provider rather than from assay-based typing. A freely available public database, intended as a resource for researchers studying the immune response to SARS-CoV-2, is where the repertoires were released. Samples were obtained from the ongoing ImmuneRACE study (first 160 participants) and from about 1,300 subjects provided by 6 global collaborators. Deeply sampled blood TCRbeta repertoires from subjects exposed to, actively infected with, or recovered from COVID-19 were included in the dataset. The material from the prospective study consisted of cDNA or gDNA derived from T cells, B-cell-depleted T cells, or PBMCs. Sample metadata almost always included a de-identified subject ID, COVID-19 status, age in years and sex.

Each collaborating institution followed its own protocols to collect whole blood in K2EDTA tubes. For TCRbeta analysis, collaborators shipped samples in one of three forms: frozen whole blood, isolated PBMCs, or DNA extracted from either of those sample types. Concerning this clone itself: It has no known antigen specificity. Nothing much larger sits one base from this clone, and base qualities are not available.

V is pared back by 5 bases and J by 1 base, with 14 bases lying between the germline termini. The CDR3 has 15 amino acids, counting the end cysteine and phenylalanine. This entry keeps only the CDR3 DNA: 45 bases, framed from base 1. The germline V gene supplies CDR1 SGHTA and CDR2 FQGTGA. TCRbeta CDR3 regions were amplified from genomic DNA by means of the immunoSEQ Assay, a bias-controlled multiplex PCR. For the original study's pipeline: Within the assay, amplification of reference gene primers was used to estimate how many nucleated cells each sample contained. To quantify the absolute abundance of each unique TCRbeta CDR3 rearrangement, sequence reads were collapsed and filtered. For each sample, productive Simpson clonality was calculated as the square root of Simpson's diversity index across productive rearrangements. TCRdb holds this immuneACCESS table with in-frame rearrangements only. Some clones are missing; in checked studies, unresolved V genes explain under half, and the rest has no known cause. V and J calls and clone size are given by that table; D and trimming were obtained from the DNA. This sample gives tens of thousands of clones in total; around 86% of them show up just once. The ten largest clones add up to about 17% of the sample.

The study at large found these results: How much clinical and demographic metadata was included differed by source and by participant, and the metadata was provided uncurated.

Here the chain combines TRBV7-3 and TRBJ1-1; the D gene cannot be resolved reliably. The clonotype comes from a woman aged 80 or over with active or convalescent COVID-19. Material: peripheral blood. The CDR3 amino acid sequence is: CASSTLQLKNTEAFF. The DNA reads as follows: TGTGCCAGCAGCACCCTACAGCTAAAGAACACTGAAGCTTTCTTT.